This T cell receptor beta chain was sequenced during a study of T cells after yellow fever vaccination. MiXCR, run by TCRdb on the 5' RACE reads, gives a single entry per CDR3 protein. The sample lists 300,000 to 350,000 distinct CDR3 sequences; 3% to 4.5% were seen once. This clonotype was seen more than once but under ten times. This CDR3 has 14 residues. Germline trimming cut 6 bases from V and 2 bases from J; bases unmatched to any gene: 6. Germline V lookup: CDR1 LNHDA, CDR2 SQIVND (reference sequence). Specimen: PBMCs, collected 5 days after the yellow fever booster vaccination. This clonotype was sampled from a man between 18 and 35 years old who received the YFV17D yellow fever vaccine. This chain uses TRBV19 with TRBJ2-7; 8 nucleotides agree with TRBD1. In nucleotides, the CDR3 is TGTGCCAGTAGCCTGACAGGGGAGACCTACGAGCAGTACTTC. Translating gives CASSLTGETYEQYF.